A selection of T cell receptor beta chains follows, all from one sample in a study of blood T cell repertoires in COVID-19. Generated by immunoSEQ multiplex PCR, the TCRdb table keeps only in-frame clones and is missing some. Among some 40,000 clones, approximately 80% were seen once, and the ten largest hold more than 8.5%. The sequencing sample was made of peripheral blood. Receptor source: a man aged 55 to 70 in a cohort sampled during active COVID-19. Both conserved end residues are part of each CDR3. D genes are given only for firm matches. Size tells how often a clone was seen (once, few, many) or the class of an expanded clone, and some rows leave it out.

CDR3aa	CDR3nt	j_gene	abundance	d_gene	v_gene
CASSLVTNTGELFF	TGTGCCAGCAGCTTGGTCACAAACACCGGGGAGCTGTTTTTT	TRBJ2-2	.	.	TRBV5-4
CASSLAGGILYEQFF	TGTGCCAGCAGTTTAGCGGGGGGGATTCTGTATGAGCAGTTCTTC	TRBJ2-1	.	TRBD2	TRBV6-6
CASSLSTGSAYGYTF	TGTGCCAGCAGTCTTTCGACAGGCTCGGCCTATGGCTACACCTTC	TRBJ1-2	.	.	TRBV6-5
CASSQPTSGSLINEQFF	TGTGCCAGCAGCCAACCGACTAGCGGGAGCTTAATCAATGAGCAGTTCTTC	TRBJ2-1	.	TRBD2	TRBV9
CACGLDTEAFF	TGTGCCTGTGGCCTGGACACTGAAGCTTTCTTT	TRBJ1-1	.	.	TRBV30
CASSPTGRTEAFF	TGTGCCAGCAGCCCGACAGGGCGAACTGAAGCTTTCTTT	TRBJ1-1	.	TRBD1	TRBV2
CASSLSKLAASRDTQYF	TGTGCCAGCAGTTTATCGAAGTTAGCGGCCTCCCGAGATACGCAGTATTTT	TRBJ2-3	.	.	TRBV27
CASSLAGGNQPQHF	TGTGCCAGCAGTTTAGCAGGGGGCAATCAGCCCCAGCATTTT	TRBJ1-5	.	.	TRBV28
CASRKGQGTYEQYF	TGTGCCAGCAGGAAGGGGCAGGGTACCTACGAGCAGTACTTC	TRBJ2-7	.	.	TRBV28
CSVRPQGSYEQYF	TGCAGCGTTCGGCCCCAGGGCTCCTACGAGCAGTACTTC	TRBJ2-7	.	.	TRBV29-1
CASSKGGTGAGETQYF	TGTGCCAGCAGCAAAGGAGGGACAGGCGCCGGGGAGACCCAGTACTTC	TRBJ2-5	.	TRBD1	TRBV7-9
CASSQVGIEQYF	TGTGCCAGCAGCCAAGTCGGTATCGAGCAGTACTTC	TRBJ2-7	few	.	TRBV3-1/TRBV3-2
CASSWLDSYNEQFF	TGTGCCAGCAGCTGGTTAGACTCCTACAATGAGCAGTTCTTC	TRBJ2-1	.	.	TRBV11-3
CASSLELSETQYF	TGTGCCAGCAGCTTAGAATTGAGTGAGACCCAGTACTTC	TRBJ2-5	.	.	TRBV11-2
CARGAVGANQPQHF	TGTGCCAGAGGAGCAGTGGGGGCAAATCAGCCCCAGCATTTT	TRBJ1-5	few	.	TRBV27
CASSRGQDSNYGYTF	TGTGCCAGCAGCCGAGGACAGGACTCTAACTATGGCTACACCTTC	TRBJ1-2	.	TRBD1	TRBV2
CASSYSRVYNEQFF	TGTGCCAGCAGTTACTCGAGAGTTTACAATGAGCAGTTCTTC	TRBJ2-1	.	.	TRBV6-6
CASSVGTSGGPIQETQYF	TGTGCCAGCAGCGTTGGGACTAGCGGGGGCCCGATCCAAGAGACCCAGTACTTC	TRBJ2-5	.	TRBD2	TRBV9
CSANTQETQYF	TGCAGTGCTAACACCCAAGAGACCCAGTACTTC	TRBJ2-5	.	.	TRBV20-1